The 5 T cell receptor beta chains listed next were all sequenced from one sample in a study of blood T cell repertoires in COVID-19 (TCRdb year 2020). Receptor amplification or capture employed the immunoSEQ multiplex PCR assay. Sourced from immuneACCESS, this table was stored by TCRdb with only in-frame sequences that have V and J called. A share of the clones is absent; for the studies checked, an unresolved V gene accounts for under half, and the remainder has no known explanation. This sample lists 150,000 to 180,000 clones; roughly nine tenths were detected once. In total, the top ten clones hold roughly 0.54% of the sample. The specimen was peripheral blood. The receptors stem from a man aged 50 to 60 with acute or convalescent COVID-19.

This rearrangement joins TRBV25-1 to TRBJ2-1; possible D gene TRBD1, 6 bases. Per the germline V gene, CDR1 is MGHDK and CDR2 is SYGVNS. This CDR3 spans 14 amino acids. V lost 4 bases, J lost 3 bases, and 10 bases lay in between. CDR3 sequence reads: CASSVSRGYNEQFF. In DNA, the CDR3 is TGTGCCAGCAGTGTTTCCAGGGGCTACAATGAGCAGTTCTTC. Filled out from reference TRBV25-1 and TRBJ2-1, the complete variable domain reads EADIYQTPRYLVIGTGKKITLECSQTMGHDKMYWYQQDPGMELHLIHYSYGVNSTEKGDLSSESTVSRIRTEHFPLTLESARPSHTSQYLCASSVSRGYNEQFFGPGTRLTVL.

V gene TRBV5-6 combines with J gene TRBJ2-2; 7 nucleotides match TRBD1. Germline CDR1 reads SGHDT; CDR2 reads YYEEEE. The CDR3 consists of 17 residues. V dropped 0 bases and J dropped 0; count of bases not matched to a gene: 5. For the CDR3, the DNA is TGTGCCAGCAGCTTGGCGGGTAGGGGGCCGAACACCGGGGAGCTGTTTTTT. This sequence encodes CASSLAGRGPNTGELFF.

This rearrangement joins TRBV3-1 (or the pseudogene TRBV3-2) to TRBJ1-5, with no clear D. The CDR3 spans 13 residues. With 1 base removed from V and 5 bases from J, the gap between germline ends came to 6 bases. CDR1 is LGHDT, CDR2 YNNKEL, per germline (reference sequence). The DNA of the CDR3 is TGTGCCAGCAGCCAAGGCGGAGATCAGCCCCAGCATTTT. Translation gives CASSQGGDQPQHF.

This clone was seen more than once but under ten times. The rearrangement links TRBV7-2 to TRBJ1-1; tentatively, D is TRBD1 (5 bases). Germline CDR1 SGHTA, CDR2 FQGNSA. V shed 0 bases and J shed 5 bases, with 10 bases lying between them. There are 14 residues in the CDR3. CDR3 nucleotide sequence: TGTGCCAGCAGCTTAGCCCAGGGTTTAACTGAAGCTTTCTTT. This translates into CASSLAQGLTEAFF.

This clone was recorded once. This rearrangement joins TRBV7-9 to TRBJ1-2; D is perhaps TRBD1 (6 bases). The CDR3 covers 16 residues. V dropped 5 bases and J dropped 8 bases, with 24 bases sitting between them. CDR1 is SEHNR and CDR2 is FQNEAQ in the germline V gene (reference sequence). CDR3 residues: CASSLPPGQRLGGYTF. Written as DNA, the CDR3 is TGTGCCAGCAGCCTACCTCCGGGACAACGCCTGGGGGGCTACACCTTC. Using reference TRBV7-9 and TRBJ1-2 for the parts outside the CDR3, the full variable domain is DTGVSQNPRHKITKRGQNVTFRCDPISEHNRLYWYRQTLGQGPEFLTYFQNEAQLEKSRLLSDRFSAERPKGSFSTLEIQRTEQGDSAMYLCASSLPPGQRLGGYTFGSGTRLTVV.